The source of this T cell receptor beta chain is a study of CD8 T cells in ankylosing spondylitis listed by TCRdb under 2017. Broadly, across the study: To find TCR variants linked to disease, the study profiled T cell receptor beta repertoires in ankylosing spondylitis patients and healthy donors. The full study cohort was made up of over 20 ankylosing spondylitis patients and around 100 healthy donors. Peripheral blood was sampled, and synovial fluid was also collected from ankylosing spondylitis patients.

Overall study outcomes, separate from this receptor: The disease-linked clones were reported to be significantly enriched in matched synovial fluid samples from ankylosing spondylitis patients. A CD8+ phenotype was shown by the disease-linked clones, which were found at relatively low frequencies in peripheral blood. Some TCR beta motif variants had previously been reported in synovial fluid and blood of reactive arthritis patients, which suggested common disease-initiation mechanisms. Blood from ankylosing spondylitis patients appeared to be characterized by a TCR beta motif made up of about 8 highly homologous amino acid variants.

Spanning cysteine to phenylalanine, the CDR3 consists of 15 amino acids. CDR3 DNA only is kept here, 45 bases in frame from base 1. V trim: 4 bases; J trim: 7 bases; unmatched bases: 7. From a lookup of the germline V gene (reference sequence), CDR1 and CDR2 are LGHDT and YNNKEL. TCRdb shows the sequencer as Illumina HiSeq 2500. TCR beta libraries were prepared by quantitative 5'-RACE with molecular barcodes. Regarding the original processing steps: Disease-linked TCR variants were identified with a new computational method built on a probabilistic model of VDJ rearrangement. The public reads were reanalyzed by TCRdb: fastp trimming at Q25, MiXCR alignment, in-frame beta chains only. Duplicate CDR3 protein sequences are folded into a single record with the most common DNA and genes. The V and J calls and clone size are TCRdb's, not the authors'. This sample is represented by approximately 220,000 distinct CDR3 sequences; over 9.5% of them were singletons. Of the sample, roughly a fifth is held by the ten largest clones.

This clonotype was found a few times. Its antigen is not yet known. There are no base qualities to consult, and no much larger clone falls within one base. This sequence uses TRBV3-1 and TRBJ2-1; 10 central bases correspond to TRBD1. The TCR comes from a male donor with ankylosing spondylitis or in good health (not recorded which). The sequenced sample consisted of blood, either unsorted or a sorted T cell fraction (not recorded which). The sequenced DNA: TGTGCCAGCAGCCCATGGGACAGGGGAGGAAATGAGCAGTTCTTC. It codes for CASSPWDRGGNEQFF.